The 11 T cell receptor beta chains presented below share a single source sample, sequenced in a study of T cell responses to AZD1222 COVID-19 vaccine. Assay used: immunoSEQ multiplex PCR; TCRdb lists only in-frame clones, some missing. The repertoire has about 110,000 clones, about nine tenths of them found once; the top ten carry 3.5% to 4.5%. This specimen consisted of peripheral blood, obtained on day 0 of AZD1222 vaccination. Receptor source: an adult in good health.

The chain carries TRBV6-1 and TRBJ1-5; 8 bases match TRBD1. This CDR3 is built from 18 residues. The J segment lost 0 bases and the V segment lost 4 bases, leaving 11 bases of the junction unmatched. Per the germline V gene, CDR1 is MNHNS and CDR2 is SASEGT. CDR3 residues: CASSAGQASVYSNQPQHF. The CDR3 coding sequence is TGTGCCAGCAGTGCGGGACAGGCTTCGGTATATAGCAATCAGCCCCAGCATTTT.

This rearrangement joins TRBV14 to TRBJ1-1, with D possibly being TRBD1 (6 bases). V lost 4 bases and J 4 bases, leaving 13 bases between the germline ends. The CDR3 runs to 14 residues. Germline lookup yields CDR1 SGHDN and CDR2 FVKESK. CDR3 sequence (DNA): TGTGCCAGCAGCCCATCTAGGGGGTTCACTGAAGCTTTCTTT. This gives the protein CASSPSRGFTEAFF.

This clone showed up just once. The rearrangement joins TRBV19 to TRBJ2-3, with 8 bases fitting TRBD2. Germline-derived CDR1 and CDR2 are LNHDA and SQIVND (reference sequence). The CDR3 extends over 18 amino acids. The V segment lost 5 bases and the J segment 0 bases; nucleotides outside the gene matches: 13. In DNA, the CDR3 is TGTGCCAGTAGTCTACGGCAGCGGGGACTAGTCAGCACAGATACGCAGTATTTT. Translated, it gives CASSLRQRGLVSTDTQYF.

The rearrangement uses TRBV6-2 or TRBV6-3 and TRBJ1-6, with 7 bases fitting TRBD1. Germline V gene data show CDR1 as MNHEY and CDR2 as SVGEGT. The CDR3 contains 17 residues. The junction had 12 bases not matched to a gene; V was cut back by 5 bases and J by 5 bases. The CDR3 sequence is CASSDQANRGNNSPLHF. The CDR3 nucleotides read TGTGCCAGCAGTGATCAGGCAAACAGGGGTAATAATTCACCCCTCCACTTT.

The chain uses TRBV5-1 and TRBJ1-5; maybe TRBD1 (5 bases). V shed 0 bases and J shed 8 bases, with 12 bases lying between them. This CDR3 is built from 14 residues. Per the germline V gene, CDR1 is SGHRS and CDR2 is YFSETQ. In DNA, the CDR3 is TGCGCCAGCAGCTTGGGAGGGCTCAGGGAGCCCCAGCATTTT. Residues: CASSLGGLREPQHF.

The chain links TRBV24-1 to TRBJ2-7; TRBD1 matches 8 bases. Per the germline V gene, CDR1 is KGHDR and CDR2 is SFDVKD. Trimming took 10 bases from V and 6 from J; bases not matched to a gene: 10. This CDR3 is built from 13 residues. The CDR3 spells CATQGAERGEQYF. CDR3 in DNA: TGTGCCACTCAGGGGGCGGAAAGAGGCGAGCAGTACTTC.

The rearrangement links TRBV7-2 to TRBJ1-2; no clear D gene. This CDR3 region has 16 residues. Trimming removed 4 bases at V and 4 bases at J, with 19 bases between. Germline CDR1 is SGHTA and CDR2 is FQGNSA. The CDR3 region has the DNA TGTGCCAGCAGCTCCCCAAATTTGACACCTAGCTATGGCTACACCTTC. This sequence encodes CASSSPNLTPSYGYTF.

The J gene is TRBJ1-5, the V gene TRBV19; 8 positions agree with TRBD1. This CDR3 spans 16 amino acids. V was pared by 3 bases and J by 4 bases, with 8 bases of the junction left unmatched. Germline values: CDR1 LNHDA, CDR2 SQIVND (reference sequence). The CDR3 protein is CASSMGGQVKNQPQHF. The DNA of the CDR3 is TGTGCCAGTAGTATGGGGGGACAGGTCAAAAATCAGCCCCAGCATTTT.

CDR3 bases: TGTGCCAGCAGCGAGGGACTAGCGGGGAACACCGGGGAGCTGTTTTTT. This codes for CASSEGLAGNTGELFF. The chain employs TRBV2 and TRBJ2-2; the match to TRBD2 covers 12 bases. CDR1 is SNHLY and CDR2 is FYNNEI in the germline V gene. V shed 6 bases and J 1 base; nucleotides not matched to a gene: 3. CDR3 length: 16 residues.

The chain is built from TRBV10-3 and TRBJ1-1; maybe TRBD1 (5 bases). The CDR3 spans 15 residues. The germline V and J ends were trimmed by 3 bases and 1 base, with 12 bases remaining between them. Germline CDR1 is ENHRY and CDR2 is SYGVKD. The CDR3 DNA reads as TGTGCCATCAGTGACCCAGGACATCCGAACACTGAAGCTTTCTTT. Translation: CAISDPGHPNTEAFF.

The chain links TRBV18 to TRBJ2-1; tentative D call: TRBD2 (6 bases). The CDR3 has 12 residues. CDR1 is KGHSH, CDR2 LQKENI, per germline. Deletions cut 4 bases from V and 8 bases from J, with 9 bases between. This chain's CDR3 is CASSRTIYEQFF. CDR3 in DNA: TGTGCCAGCTCACGGACTATCTATGAGCAGTTCTTC.